These 25 T cell receptor beta chains came from one sample sequenced in a study of regulatory T cells in long-lasting Graves disease. Documented time point: persistent/refractory GD, antithyroid drugs over 5 years with positive TRAb. The TCR library was made from RNA that had been extracted from PBMCs in TRIzol. Libraries of TCR beta came from iRepertoire HTBI primers plus Arm-PCR of CDR3 regions. TCRdb fed the multiplex PCR reads into MiXCR, producing one record per CDR3 protein. The data show roughly 450,000 distinct CDR3 sequences, around 20% seen once. The sample consisted of peripheral blood mononuclear cells (PBMCs), taken when the disease was refractory, from a patient treated with antithyroid drugs. These receptors came from a female donor with Graves disease.

There are a few counts of this clonotype. This chain uses TRBV20-1 with TRBJ1-1; D is undetermined. Trimming shortened V by 3 bases and J by 1 base, and 9 bases separated the two germline ends. This CDR3 is 13 amino acids long. Germline V gene lookup returns CDR1 DFQATT and CDR2 SNEGSKA (reference sequence). This chain's CDR3 is CSASVGENTEAFF. The CDR3 region has the DNA TGCAGTGCTAGCGTCGGAGAGAACACTGAAGCTTTCTTT.

The chain recombines TRBV9 with TRBJ1-3, with no clear D. Trimming took 2 bases from V and 0 from J, leaving 12 bases between them. There are 16 residues in the CDR3. Germline values: CDR1 SGDLS, CDR2 YYNGEE. The CDR3 nucleotides are TGTGCCAGCAGCGTTGAAAACGGATTCTCTGGAAACACCATATATTTT. Translated, it gives CASSVENGFSGNTIYF.

The chain is built from TRBV5-1 and TRBJ2-3, with TRBD1 as a possible D gene (5 bases). V was pared by 1 base and J by 2 bases, with 11 bases between. This CDR3 spans 15 amino acids. Looked up from germline, CDR1 is SGHRS and CDR2 is YFSETQ. The CDR3 nucleotides are TGCGCCAGCAGCTTGAAATCAGGGAACACAGATACGCAGTATTTT. Amino acid sequence: CASSLKSGNTDTQYF. Looking up the rest from reference TRBV5-1 and TRBJ2-3 gives the full variable domain: KAGVTQTPRYLIKTRGQQVTLSCSPISGHRSVSWYQQTPGQGLQFLFEYFSETQRNKGNFPGRFSGRQFSNSRSEMNVSTLELGDSALYLCASSLKSGNTDTQYFGPGTRLTVL.

Many counts were recorded for this clonotype. This sequence joins TRBV25-1 and TRBJ1-2; D perhaps matches TRBD1 (5 bases). CDR1 is MGHDK, CDR2 SYGVNS, per germline. With 3 bases removed from V and 4 bases from J, the gap between germline ends came to 12 bases. The CDR3 consists of 14 residues. The chain's CDR3 is CASSEVGAVYGYTF. CDR3 nucleotide sequence: TGTGCCAGCAGTGAGGTTGGGGCTGTCTATGGCTACACCTTC.

There are a few counts of this clonotype. The chain carries TRBV29-1 and TRBJ2-7; D possibly uses TRBD1 or TRBD2 (7 bases each). CDR1 and CDR2 from the germline V gene are SQVTM and ANQGSEA. Trimming left V 1 base short and J 3 bases short, with 13 bases between. This CDR3 has 14 residues. The CDR3 loop is CSVEAQGGHYEQYF. The CDR3 bases are TGCAGCGTTGAAGCCCAGGGGGGGCACTACGAGCAGTACTTC.

This clonotype has only a few counts. The chain employs TRBV20-1 and TRBJ2-7; 9 bases fit TRBD2. Germline V gene data show CDR1 as DFQATT and CDR2 as SNEGSKA (reference sequence). The V and J ends lost 5 bases and 6 bases, in that order; junction bases with no gene match: 14. This CDR3 spans 15 amino acids. CDR3 residues: CSAPQMVAGVSEQYF. For the CDR3, the DNA is TGCAGTGCTCCCCAAATGGTAGCGGGAGTGAGCGAGCAGTACTTC.

The table lists this clonotype with a few counts. The chain uses TRBV2 and TRBJ1-5; perhaps TRBD1 as D (5 bases). CDR1 and CDR2 (germline): SNHLY, FYNNEI. The CDR3 loop spans 14 amino acids. Trimming cost V 3 bases and J 10 bases, with 16 bases left between them. The chain's CDR3 is CASSEVTSGQPQHF. The CDR3 DNA reads TGTGCCAGCAGTGAGGTAACCTCCGGACAACCCCAGCATTTT.

V usage is TRBV20-1 and J usage is TRBJ2-7; 9 nucleotides line up with TRBD2. The germline V gene has CDR1 DFQATT and CDR2 SNEGSKA (reference sequence). CDR3 length: 14 residues. Germline trimming cut 6 bases from V and 0 bases from J; bases unmatched to any gene: 6. The CDR3 sequence is CSARAGGDSYEQYF. DNA for the CDR3: TGCAGTGCGCGGGCGGGAGGGGACTCCTACGAGCAGTACTTC.

The genes are TRBV28 and TRBJ2-6; TRBD1 might be the D (6 bases). Germline loops: CDR1 MDHEN, CDR2 SYDVKM. V shed 7 bases and J shed 0 bases, with 19 bases lying between them. The length of the CDR3 is 18 residues. The CDR3 sequence: CASTLTAGAGSGANVLTF. CDR3 DNA sequence: TGTGCCAGCACCTTAACGGCAGGGGCGGGCTCTGGGGCCAACGTCCTGACTTTC.

This clonotype was counted at least ten times. V is TRBV28 and J is TRBJ1-2; TRBD1 matches at 7 bases. The CDR3 loop spans 15 amino acids. Germline CDR1 reads MDHEN; CDR2 reads SYDVKM. Trimming at V came to 4 bases and at J to 8 bases, leaving 13 bases not matched to a gene. In DNA, the CDR3 is TGTGCCAGCAGTTCGCTAAACGACAGGGTAGGGGGCTACACCTTC. Its protein product is CASSSLNDRVGGYTF.

This clonotype was seen ten or more times. V gene TRBV12-3 or TRBV12-4 combines with J gene TRBJ1-1, with D possibly TRBD1 on 5 matching bases. V was trimmed by 5 bases and J by 5 bases, leaving 9 bases between them. There are 12 residues in the CDR3. The CDR3, as DNA: TGTGCCAGCAGTATGCAGGGAACTGAAGCTTTCTTT. This translates into CASSMQGTEAFF.

This clonotype has more than one count but fewer than ten. The J gene is TRBJ2-7, the V gene TRBV20-1; possible D gene TRBD2, 6 bases. Deletions cut 6 bases from V and 0 bases from J, with 15 bases between. Germline lookup yields CDR1 DFQATT and CDR2 SNEGSKA (reference sequence). The CDR3 sequence is 14 residues long. The CDR3 loop reads CSAIPGVISYEQYF. The DNA of the CDR3 is TGCAGTGCCATTCCGGGGGTAATCTCCTACGAGCAGTACTTC.

This clonotype was counted ten times or more. The chain uses TRBV20-1 and TRBJ2-5; TRBD2 is a possible D gene (6 bases). Trimming took off 5 bases at V and 0 bases at J, with 16 bases between the two ends. CDR3 size: 15 residues. Germline V gene data show CDR1 as DFQATT and CDR2 as SNEGSKA (reference sequence). The CDR3 DNA sequence: TGCAGTGCTGGCCCCTACGGCGGGAACCAAGAGACCCAGTACTTC. As protein: CSAGPYGGNQETQYF.

This clonotype was counted many times. The V and J genes are TRBV28 and TRBJ1-5; 7 bases align to TRBD1. Germline V gene sequence: CDR1 MDHEN, CDR2 SYDVKM. The ends lost 3 bases at V and 3 bases at J; junction bases unmatched: 5. This CDR3 contains 15 residues. CDR3 DNA: TGTGCCAGCAGTTTTGGACAGGTAATCAATCAGCCCCAGCATTTT. It codes for CASSFGQVINQPQHF.

The chain joins TRBV9 to TRBJ2-7; D ambiguous. CDR1 SGDLS and CDR2 YYNGEE come from the germline V gene. This CDR3 comprises 14 residues. The ends were cut back, 0 bases at V and 6 bases at J, with 13 bases in the middle. The CDR3 nucleotides read TGTGCCAGCAGCGTAGAGGGTAGTCCCGGCGAGCAGTACTTC. Its protein product is CASSVEGSPGEQYF.

In this sample, this clonotype turned up many times. This chain links TRBV2 with TRBJ1-4, with D uncertain. The CDR3 length is 14 residues. Germline CDR1 and CDR2: SNHLY and FYNNEI. V was pared by 6 bases and J by 0 bases, with 8 bases between. CDR3 region: CASREPATNEKLFF. The DNA for the CDR3 is TGTGCCAGCAGAGAACCAGCAACTAATGAAAAACTGTTTTTT.

Note on this clonotype: This sequence may be a read error, since a much larger clone differs from it by one base. Lacking the conserved final phenylalanine or tryptophan, this CDR3 likely reflects a read error. This chain links TRBV29-1 with TRBJ2-7; the D call may be TRBD1 or TRBD2 (5 bases each). CDR1 is SQVTM and CDR2 is ANQGSEA in the germline V gene. V lost 6 bases and J 6 bases, leaving 18 bases between the germline ends. This CDR3 is 13 amino acids long. The CDR3 sequence: CSVAPGPDSEQYS. As DNA, the CDR3 is TGCAGCGTCGCGCCGGGACCCGACAGCGAGCAGTACTCC.

In this sample, this clonotype turned up a few times. The rearrangement joins TRBV20-1 to TRBJ1-5; D is unresolved. Germline V gene data show CDR1 as DFQATT and CDR2 as SNEGSKA (reference sequence). CDR3 size: 12 residues. V gave up 5 bases and J gave up 4 bases, with 9 bases separating them. CDR3 sequence reads: CSALAGNQPQHF. CDR3 nucleotides: TGCAGTGCTTTAGCAGGTAATCAGCCCCAGCATTTT.

Ten or more counts support this clonotype. The V and J genes are TRBV13 and TRBJ2-7, with 13 bases lining up with TRBD2. V shed 5 bases and J 2 bases; nucleotides not matched to a gene: 3. CDR1 PRHDT and CDR2 FYEKMQ come from the germline V gene (reference sequence). The CDR3 runs to 15 residues. The CDR3 protein is CASSAGLAGTYEQYF. The CDR3 DNA follows: TGTGCCAGCAGCGCGGGACTAGCGGGGACCTACGAGCAGTACTTC.

The sample holds a few counts of this clonotype. This chain joins TRBV29-1 and TRBJ2-1; D is tentatively TRBD1 or TRBD2 (6 bases each). Per germline, CDR1 SQVTM and CDR2 ANQGSEA. With 6 bases removed from V and 10 bases from J, the gap between germline ends came to 19 bases. The CDR3 is 13 residues long. For the CDR3, the DNA is TGCAGCGTGGTCCGACAGGCCGCGGGGGAGCAGTTCTTC. Translated, it gives CSVVRQAAGEQFF.

In its sample, this clonotype was seen a few times. The chain uses TRBV14 and TRBJ1-1; D perhaps matches TRBD1 (5 bases). This CDR3 has 14 amino acids. Germline CDR1 is SGHDN and CDR2 is FVKESK. V was trimmed by 5 bases and J by 2 bases, leaving 12 bases between them. The CDR3 region is CASSMGRSNTEAFF. CDR3 coding DNA: TGTGCCAGCAGCATGGGACGGTCTAACACTGAAGCTTTCTTT. The variable domain in full, completed from reference TRBV14 and TRBJ1-1, reads EAGVTQFPSHSVIEKGQTVTLRCDPISGHDNLYWYRRVMGKEIKFLLHFVKESKQDESGMPNNRFLAERTGGTYSTLKVQPAELEDSGVYFCASSMGRSNTEAFFGQGTRLTVV.

This clonotype was counted a few times. The chain combines TRBV27 with TRBJ1-5; the D is unclear. The V end was cut by 6 bases, the J end by 3 bases, with 9 bases between. The CDR3 is 13 amino acids. Germline lookup yields CDR1 MNHEY and CDR2 SMNVEV (reference sequence). This CDR3 is CASSPRVNQPQHF. CDR3 in DNA: TGTGCCAGCAGCCCAAGAGTCAATCAGCCCCAGCATTTT.

This clonotype has ten or more counts. The chain joins TRBV3-1 to TRBJ1-1; D uncertain. This CDR3 is 15 amino acids long. Trimming left V 4 bases short and J 5 bases short, with 17 bases between. CDR1 LGHDT and CDR2 YNNKEL come from the germline V gene (reference sequence). The CDR3 region has the DNA TGTGCCAGCAGCCGAACCGGTTCCGGCGGGACTGAAGCTTTCTTT. Translation gives CASSRTGSGGTEAFF.

Regarding this clonotype: A read error may explain this, as a much larger clone is one base away. This rearrangement joins TRBV15 to TRBJ1-1; D gene ambiguous. Germline V gene lookup returns CDR1 LNHNV and CDR2 YYDKDF (reference sequence). The CDR3 contains 14 residues. Written as DNA, the CDR3 is TGTGCCACCAGCAGAGAAGTGGGGAACACTGGAGCTTTCTTT. Translating it yields CATSREVGNTGAFF.

The V call is TRBV6-9, the J call TRBJ2-5; TRBD1 or TRBD2 may be the D gene (6 bases each). The CDR3 runs 14 residues. Germline V gene sequence: CDR1 MNHGY, CDR2 SVAAGI. V dropped 3 bases and J dropped 9 bases, with 17 bases sitting between them. The CDR3 nucleotides read TGTGCCAGCAGTTACTCTGGAGGGGGTAGGTCCCAGTACTTC. It codes for CASSYSGGGRSQYF.